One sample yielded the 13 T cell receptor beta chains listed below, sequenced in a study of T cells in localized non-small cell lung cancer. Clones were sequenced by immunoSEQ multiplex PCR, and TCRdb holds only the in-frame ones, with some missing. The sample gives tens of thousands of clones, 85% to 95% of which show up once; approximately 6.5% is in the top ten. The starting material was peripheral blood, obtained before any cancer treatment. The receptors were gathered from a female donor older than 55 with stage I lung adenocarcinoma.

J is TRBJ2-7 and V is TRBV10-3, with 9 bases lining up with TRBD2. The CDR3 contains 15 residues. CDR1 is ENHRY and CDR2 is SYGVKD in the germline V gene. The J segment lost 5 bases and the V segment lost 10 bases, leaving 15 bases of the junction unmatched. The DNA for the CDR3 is TGTGCCAGCTATGATTGGAGGGGCGGGGGGGACGAGCAGTACGTC. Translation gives CASYDWRGGGDEQYV.

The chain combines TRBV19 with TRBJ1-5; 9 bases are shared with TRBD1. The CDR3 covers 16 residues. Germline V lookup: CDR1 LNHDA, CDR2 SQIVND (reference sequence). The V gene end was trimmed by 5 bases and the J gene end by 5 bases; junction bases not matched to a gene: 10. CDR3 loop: CASSPHRGQGHQPQHF. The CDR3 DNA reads TGTGCCAGTAGTCCCCATAGGGGACAGGGTCATCAGCCCCAGCATTTT.

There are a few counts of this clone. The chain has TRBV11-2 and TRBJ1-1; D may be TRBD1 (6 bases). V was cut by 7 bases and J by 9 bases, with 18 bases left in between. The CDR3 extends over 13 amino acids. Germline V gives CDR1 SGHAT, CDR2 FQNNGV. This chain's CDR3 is CASTQEGGSKAFF. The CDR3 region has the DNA TGTGCCAGCACCCAGGAGGGGGGGTCGAAAGCTTTCTTT.

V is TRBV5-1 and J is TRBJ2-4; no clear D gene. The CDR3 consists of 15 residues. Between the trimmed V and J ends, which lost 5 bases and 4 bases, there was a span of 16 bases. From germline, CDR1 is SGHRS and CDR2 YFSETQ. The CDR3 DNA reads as TGCGCCAGCAGGTCCCTCGGAGACGTTAAAAACATTCAGTACTTC. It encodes CASRSLGDVKNIQYF.

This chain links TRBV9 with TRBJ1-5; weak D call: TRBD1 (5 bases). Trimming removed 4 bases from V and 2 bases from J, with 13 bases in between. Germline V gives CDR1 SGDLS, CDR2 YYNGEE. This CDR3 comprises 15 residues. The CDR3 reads CASSPDGGGNQPQHF. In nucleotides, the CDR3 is TGTGCCAGCAGCCCAGATGGGGGGGGCAATCAGCCCCAGCATTTT.

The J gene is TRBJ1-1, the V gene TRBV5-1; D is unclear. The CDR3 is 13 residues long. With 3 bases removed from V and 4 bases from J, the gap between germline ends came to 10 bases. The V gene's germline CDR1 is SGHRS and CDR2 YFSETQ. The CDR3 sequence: CASSSAIGTEAFF. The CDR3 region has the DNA TGCGCCAGCAGCTCGGCGATCGGCACTGAAGCTTTCTTT.

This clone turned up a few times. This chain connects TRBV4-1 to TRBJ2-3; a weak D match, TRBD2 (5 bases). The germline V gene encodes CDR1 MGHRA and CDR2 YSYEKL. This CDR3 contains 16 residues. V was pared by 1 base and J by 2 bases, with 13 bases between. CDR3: CASSQGASPNTDTQYF. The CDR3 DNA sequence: TGCGCCAGCAGCCAAGGGGCTAGCCCTAACACAGATACGCAGTATTTT.

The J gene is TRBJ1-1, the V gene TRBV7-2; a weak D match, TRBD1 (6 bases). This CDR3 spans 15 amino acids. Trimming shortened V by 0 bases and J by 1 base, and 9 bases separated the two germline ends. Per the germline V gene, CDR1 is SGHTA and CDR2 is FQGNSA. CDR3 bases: TGTGCCAGCAGCTTAGCGGGAGGGGGGAACACTGAAGCTTTCTTT. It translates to CASSLAGGGNTEAFF. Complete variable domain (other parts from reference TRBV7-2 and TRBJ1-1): GAGVSQSPSNKVTEKGKDVELRCDPISGHTALYWYRQSLGQGLEFLIYFQGNSAPDKSGLPSDRFSAERTGGSVSTLTIQRTQQEDSAVYLCASSLAGGGNTEAFFGQGTRLTVV.

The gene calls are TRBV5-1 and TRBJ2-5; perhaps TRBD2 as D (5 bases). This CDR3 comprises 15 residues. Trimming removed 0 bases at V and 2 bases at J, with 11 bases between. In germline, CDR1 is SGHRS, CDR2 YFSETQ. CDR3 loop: CASSLVRAAQETQYF. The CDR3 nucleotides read TGCGCCAGCAGCTTGGTTCGAGCGGCTCAAGAGACCCAGTACTTC.

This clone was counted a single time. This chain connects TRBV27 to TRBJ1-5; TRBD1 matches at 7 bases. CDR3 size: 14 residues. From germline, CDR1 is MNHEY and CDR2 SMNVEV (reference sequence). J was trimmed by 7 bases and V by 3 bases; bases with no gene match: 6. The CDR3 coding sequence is TGTGCCAGCAGTTTCGACAGGGTTGGCCAGCCCCAGCATTTT. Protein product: CASSFDRVGQPQHF.

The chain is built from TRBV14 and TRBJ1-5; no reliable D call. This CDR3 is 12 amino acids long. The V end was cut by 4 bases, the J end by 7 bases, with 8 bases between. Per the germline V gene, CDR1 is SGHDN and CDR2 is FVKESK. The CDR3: CASSPPGQPQHF. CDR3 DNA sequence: TGTGCCAGCAGCCCACCCGGCCAGCCCCAGCATTTT.

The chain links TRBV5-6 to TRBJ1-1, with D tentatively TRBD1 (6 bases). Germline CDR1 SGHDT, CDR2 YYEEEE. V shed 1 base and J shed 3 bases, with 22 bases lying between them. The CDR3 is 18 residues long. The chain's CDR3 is CASSLQGGGWELDTEAFF. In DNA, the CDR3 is TGTGCCAGCAGCTTGCAAGGGGGTGGGTGGGAGTTGGACACTGAAGCTTTCTTT.

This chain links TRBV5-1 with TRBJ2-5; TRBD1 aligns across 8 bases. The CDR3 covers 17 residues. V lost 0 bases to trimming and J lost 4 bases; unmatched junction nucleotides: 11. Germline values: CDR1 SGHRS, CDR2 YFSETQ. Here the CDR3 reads CASSLEGIQGDVETQYF. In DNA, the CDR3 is TGCGCCAGCAGCTTGGAAGGGATACAGGGGGACGTAGAGACCCAGTACTTC.